One and the same sample provided the 25 T cell receptor beta chains below, sequenced in a study of OX40 agonist ivuxolimab in advanced cancers. Some clones are missing from TCRdb's copy, which holds only in-frame ones; the method was immunoSEQ multiplex PCR. The sample shows around 25,000 clones, about 83% of them seen only once. This specimen was CD4+ or CD8+ T cells sorted from blood, taken in a trial of the OX40 agonist ivuxolimab. These TCRs come from an adult with an advanced solid tumor such as melanoma, head and neck, liver or kidney cancer.

This clone was seen only a few times. This chain uses TRBV29-1 with TRBJ2-2, with a possible D match to TRBD1 (6 bases). CDR1 and CDR2 from the germline V gene are SQVTM and ANQGSEA. V lost 7 bases, J lost 5 bases, and 14 bases lay in between. The length of the CDR3 is 13 residues. The CDR3 spells CSGRDTRTGELFF. In DNA form, the CDR3 reads TGCAGCGGCCGGGACACTCGGACCGGGGAGCTGTTTTTT.

This chain joins TRBV21-1 and TRBJ1-6. TRBV21-1 is designated a pseudogene. This CDR3 has 14 amino acids. CDR3 sequence reads: CASSRGAHPSPLHF. CDR3 nucleotides: TGTGCCAGCAGCAGGGGTGCGCACCCCTCACCCCTCCACTTT.

V usage is TRBV7-3 and J usage is TRBJ2-6; D possibly corresponds to TRBD2 (7 bases). Germline V gene sequence: CDR1 SGHTA, CDR2 FQGTGA. This CDR3 is built from 18 residues. The ends were cut back, 1 base at V and 0 bases at J, with 13 bases in the middle. The CDR3 coding sequence is TGTGCCAGCAGCTTAAGTGGTAGGGGGGGCTCTGGGGCCAACGTCCTGACTTTC. Its protein product is CASSLSGRGGSGANVLTF.

The rearrangement links TRBV10-3 to TRBJ2-3; D gene uncertain. Trimming left V 9 bases short and J 0 bases short, with 10 bases between. The CDR3 loop spans 13 amino acids. In germline, CDR1 is ENHRY, CDR2 SYGVKD. The chain's CDR3 is CAIAVNSTDTQYF. The DNA for the CDR3 is TGTGCCATTGCGGTAAATAGCACAGATACGCAGTATTTT.

The rearrangement joins TRBV10-3 to TRBJ2-3; weak D call: TRBD1 (6 bases). The germline V and J ends were trimmed by 6 bases and 4 bases, with 14 bases remaining between them. There are 14 residues in the CDR3. Germline loops: CDR1 ENHRY, CDR2 SYGVKD. CDR3 DNA: TGTGCCATCAGGGAGACAGGAAGGGCAGATACGCAGTATTTT. Residues: CAIRETGRADTQYF.

As regards this clone: A far larger clone is off by one base, so a read error is likely. CDR3: CASSLGPNYEQYF. The CDR3 DNA sequence: TGTGCCAGCAGCTTAGGACCAAACTACGAGCAGTACTTC. The rearrangement joins TRBV7-9 to TRBJ2-7; unclear D gene. CDR1 SEHNR and CDR2 FQNEAQ come from the germline V gene (reference sequence). The CDR3 totals 13 residues. V gave up 1 base and J gave up 3 bases, with 7 bases separating them.

The J gene is TRBJ2-1, the V gene TRBV14; the D is unclear. In germline, CDR1 is SGHDN, CDR2 FVKESK. The CDR3 length is 14 residues. V lost 7 bases and J lost 5, with 15 bases in between. CDR3 nucleotides: TGTGCCAGCAATAGTGAGGTCCGGCACAATGAGCAGTTCTTC. Protein product: CASNSEVRHNEQFF.

The chain couples TRBV13 to TRBJ2-7; 9 bases agree with TRBD1. The germline V gene encodes CDR1 PRHDT and CDR2 FYEKMQ (reference sequence). V dropped 4 bases and J dropped 3; count of bases not matched to a gene: 4. This CDR3 region has 14 residues. CDR3 bases: TGTGCCAGCAGCTCCCGGACAGGGGTCTACGAGCAGTACTTC. Protein: CASSSRTGVYEQYF.

J is TRBJ2-5 and V is TRBV6-1; TRBD1 agrees at 9 bases. The CDR3 spans 16 residues. CDR1 and CDR2 from the germline V gene are MNHNS and SASEGT. J gave up 5 bases and V 4 bases, and 11 bases lay outside the gene matches. Here the CDR3 DNA reads TGTGCCAGCAGTGGAGGACAGGGGACGTTGAGGGAGACCCAGTACTTC. Encoded protein: CASSGGQGTLRETQYF.

The rearrangement uses TRBV13 and TRBJ2-3; 15 nucleotides line up with TRBD2. The CDR3 has 17 residues. Germline CDR1 reads PRHDT; CDR2 reads FYEKMQ (reference sequence). Trimming cost V 5 bases and J 6 bases; bases outside gene matches: 9. In DNA, the CDR3 is TGTGCCAGCAGCGCCCGGACTAGCGGGGGGGATGGGGATACGCAGTATTTT. It is translated as CASSARTSGGDGDTQYF.

The chain combines TRBV6-5 with TRBJ2-5, with D perhaps TRBD2 (7 bases). Deletions cut 3 bases from V and 1 base from J, with 12 bases between. The germline V gene has CDR1 MNHEY and CDR2 SVGAGI. CDR3 length equals 15 residues. CDR3: CASSYLGGAQETQYF. CDR3 nucleotides: TGTGCCAGCAGTTATCTAGGGGGGGCCCAAGAGACCCAGTACTTC.

This clone was detected a few times. Distinct nucleotide sequences in the sample also encode this CDR3. The gene calls are TRBV5-4 and TRBJ1-1; TRBD1 matches 7 bases. This CDR3 region has 14 residues. The V and J ends lost 5 bases and 0 bases, in that order; junction bases with no gene match: 4. Germline-derived CDR1 and CDR2 are SGHNT and YYREEE (reference sequence). The CDR3 DNA follows: TGTGCCAGCAGTTGGGGACAGATGAACACTGAAGCTTTCTTT. This sequence encodes CASSWGQMNTEAFF.

DNA for the CDR3: TGTGCCAGCAGCTTAGTAGCTAGCGGGGGGCACACAGATACGCAGTATTTT. Its protein product is CASSLVASGGHTDTQYF. The V call is TRBV11-2, the J call TRBJ2-3; TRBD2 matches at 11 bases. The CDR3 sequence is 17 residues long. V lost 1 base to trimming and J lost 2 bases; unmatched junction nucleotides: 5. From germline, CDR1 is SGHAT and CDR2 FQNNGV.

V and J are TRBV7-6 and TRBJ2-2; no clear D gene. CDR3 size: 14 residues. The V end was cut by 1 base, the J end by 6 bases, with 9 bases between. CDR1 is SGHVS and CDR2 is FNYEAQ in the germline V gene. CDR3 nucleotides: TGTGCCAGCAGCTTAGGGGTTAAGGCCGGGGAGCTGTTTTTT. This encodes CASSLGVKAGELFF.

J is TRBJ2-7 and V is TRBV18; D gene ambiguous. The CDR3 length is 12 residues. Germline CDR1 and CDR2: KGHSH and LQKENI. The ends were cut back, 2 bases at V and 4 bases at J, with 6 bases in the middle. CDR3 bases: TGTGCCAGCTCACCAGGCAGTTACGAGCAGTACTTC. The encoded protein is CASSPGSYEQYF.

This rearrangement joins TRBV7-2 to TRBJ2-1; TRBD2 matches at 16 bases. The CDR3 extends over 18 amino acids. V was pared by 6 bases and J by 7 bases, with 12 bases of the junction left unmatched. The germline gives CDR1 SGHTA, CDR2 FQGNSA. The CDR3 sequence: CASRPGTSGGALRNEQFF. CDR3 DNA sequence: TGTGCCAGCAGGCCCGGGACTAGCGGGGGGGCTTTACGGAATGAGCAGTTCTTC.

The rearrangement links TRBV9 to TRBJ2-1; possible D gene TRBD1, 6 bases. CDR1 SGDLS and CDR2 YYNGEE come from the germline V gene. This CDR3 has 13 amino acids. Between the trimmed V and J ends, which lost 0 bases and 6 bases, there was a span of 7 bases. CDR3 coding DNA: TGTGCCAGCAGCGTAGCGGACAGCAATGAGCAGTTCTTC. Its protein is CASSVADSNEQFF.

The V gene is TRBV6-5, the J gene TRBJ1-2; TRBD1 is a possible D gene (6 bases). V was trimmed by 6 bases and J by 4 bases, leaving 12 bases between them. This CDR3 is built from 13 residues. Germline V gene data show CDR1 as MNHEY and CDR2 as SVGAGI. The CDR3 loop reads CASREGQPYGYTF. The DNA of the CDR3 is TGTGCCAGCAGAGAAGGACAGCCCTATGGCTACACCTTC.

J is TRBJ1-5 and V is TRBV19, with D possibly matching TRBD1 (6 bases). Germline CDR1 LNHDA, CDR2 SQIVND (reference sequence). The CDR3 spans 16 residues. Trimming took off 3 bases at V and 2 bases at J, with 14 bases between the two ends. The CDR3 loop reads CASSMRTGFRNQPQHF. CDR3 sequence (DNA): TGTGCCAGTAGTATGCGCACAGGGTTTCGCAATCAGCCCCAGCATTTT.

This clone came up once. This chain's CDR3 is CASSVTSYNEQFF. The CDR3 coding sequence is TGTGCCAGCAGTGTTACCTCCTACAATGAGCAGTTCTTC. The J gene is TRBJ2-1, the V gene TRBV25-1; D remains ambiguous. Trimming removed 4 bases from V and 0 bases from J, with 4 bases in between. This CDR3 has 13 amino acids. Germline CDR1 MGHDK, CDR2 SYGVNS.

Here the CDR3 reads CASSYEIGGTEAFF. CDR3 nucleotides: TGTGCCAGCAGTTATGAAATAGGGGGCACTGAAGCTTTCTTT. The V gene is TRBV28, the J gene TRBJ1-1; the D gene is possibly TRBD1 (6 bases). Germline CDR1 reads MDHEN; CDR2 reads SYDVKM. The CDR3 totals 14 residues. Trimming removed 4 bases at V and 4 bases at J, with 13 bases between.

The chain carries TRBV5-1 and TRBJ2-3, with 9 bases matching TRBD2. Trimming at V came to 0 bases and at J to 0 bases, leaving 11 bases not matched to a gene. Germline CDR1 SGHRS, CDR2 YFSETQ. The length of the CDR3 is 19 residues. The DNA of the CDR3 is TGCGCCAGCAGCTTGGTTGGGACTAGCTTCGTCCCGAGCACAGATACGCAGTATTTT. Protein: CASSLVGTSFVPSTDTQYF.

The chain combines TRBV7-9 with TRBJ1-4; TRBD1 is a possible D gene (6 bases). Germline V gene sequence: CDR1 SEHNR, CDR2 FQNEAQ (reference sequence). Trimming took 4 bases from V and 4 from J, leaving 7 bases between them. CDR3 length: 13 amino acids. In DNA form, the CDR3 reads TGTGCCAGCAGCTCAGGGGTTAATGAAAAACTGTTTTTT. It translates to CASSSGVNEKLFF. Full variable domain (missing parts from reference TRBV7-9 and TRBJ1-4): DTGVSQNPRHKITKRGQNVTFRCDPISEHNRLYWYRQTLGQGPEFLTYFQNEAQLEKSRLLSDRFSAERPKGSFSTLEIQRTEQGDSAMYLCASSSGVNEKLFFGSGTQLSVL.

This chain uses TRBV11-2 with TRBJ1-6; D call uncertain. CDR1 and CDR2 (germline): SGHAT, FQNNGV. Trimming cost V 2 bases and J 6 bases, with 5 bases left between them. This CDR3 spans 13 amino acids. CDR3 sequence reads: CASSLFVNSPLHF. CDR3 nucleotides: TGTGCCAGCAGCTTATTTGTTAATTCACCCCTCCACTTT.

The sample holds one count of this clone. The chain recombines TRBV13 with TRBJ2-1; D possibly corresponds to TRBD1 (6 bases). CDR3 length: 15 amino acids. Germline CDR1 PRHDT, CDR2 FYEKMQ (reference sequence). V lost 5 bases and J 0 bases, leaving 11 bases between the germline ends. The CDR3 region has the DNA TGTGCCAGCAGCCCCGGGACAAGCTCCTACAATGAGCAGTTCTTC. As protein: CASSPGTSSYNEQFF.